This entry concerns a single T cell receptor beta chain. With 3 bases clipped from V and 2 bases from J, the junction kept 6 bases outside the gene matches. This CDR3 has 14 amino acids. Germline-derived CDR1 and CDR2 are SQVTM and ANQGSEA. This sample is drawn from a study of blood T cell repertoires in COVID-19. Some clones are missing from TCRdb's copy, which holds only in-frame ones; the method was immunoSEQ multiplex PCR. The sample consists of tens of thousands of clones, roughly 70% of them appearing once. The chain carries TRBV29-1 and TRBJ1-1, with TRBD1 identical over 7 bases. This TCR came from a woman between 55 and 75 years old who had been exposed to COVID-19. Sequencing was performed on PBMCs or T cells enriched from blood (not recorded which). CDR3 nucleotide sequence: TGCAGCGTTGAGTCCGGGACAGCAAACACTGAAGCTTTCTTT. Translated, it gives CSVESGTANTEAFF.